The rows below give T cell receptor beta chains drawn from one sample of a study of T cells in Graves' hyperthyroidism and ophthalmopathy. TCRdb passed the multiplex PCR reads through MiXCR, listing each CDR3 protein once. The sample holds roughly 200,000 distinct CDR3 sequences, 15% to 20% seen once. The sequencing input was blood. The receptors come from a middle-aged man with Graves' hyperthyroidism. Both conserved end residues are part of each CDR3. A D gene is named only where the DNA matches it firmly. Not every row has a clone size; where given, it reads once, few, many or a size class.

J gene: TRBJ2-3; clone size: many; D gene: NA; V gene: TRBV2; CDR3 DNA: TGTGCCAGCAGTCCCCCGTCCAGACCAGATACGCAGTATTTT; CDR3 protein: CASSPPSRPDTQYF
J gene: TRBJ2-1; clone size: few; D gene: NA; V gene: TRBV6-1; CDR3 DNA: TGTGCCAGCAGTCAAGGGACCCCTTGGAGCTCCTACAATGAGCAGTTCTTC; CDR3 protein: CASSQGTPWSSYNEQFF
J gene: TRBJ2-7; clone size: few; D gene: NA; V gene: TRBV10-3; CDR3 DNA: TGTGCCATCATGCACAGGGTCTCCTACGAGCAGTACTTC; CDR3 protein: CAIMHRVSYEQYF
J gene: TRBJ2-1; clone size: many; D gene: TRBD1; V gene: TRBV5-1; CDR3 DNA: TGCGCCAGCAGTTGGGGACAGGGTACTCCCTACAATGAGCAGTTCTTC; CDR3 protein: CASSWGQGTPYNEQFF
J gene: TRBJ1-2; clone size: NA; D gene: NA; V gene: TRBV7-3; CDR3 DNA: TGTGCCAGCAGCTTAAATGGCGCAGGGAATGGCTACACCTTC; CDR3 protein: CASSLNGAGNGYTF
J gene: TRBJ2-7; clone size: many; D gene: NA; V gene: TRBV6-6; CDR3 DNA: TGTGCCAGCAGTTACGACCCCTTGCCGGGGGCCTACGAGCAGTACTTC; CDR3 protein: CASSYDPLPGAYEQYF
J gene: TRBJ1-4; clone size: few; D gene: NA; V gene: TRBV27; CDR3 DNA: TGTGCCAGCAGTTTATTTTGGTTAGGGGCCAAAGCCACGGATGAAAAACTGTTTTTT; CDR3 protein: CASSLFWLGAKATDEKLFF
J gene: TRBJ1-1; clone size: few; D gene: NA; V gene: TRBV19; CDR3 DNA: TGTGCCAGTAGTATCCCACCGAACACTGAAGCTTTCTTT; CDR3 protein: CASSIPPNTEAFF
J gene: TRBJ1-5; clone size: many; D gene: TRBD1; V gene: TRBV7-8; CDR3 DNA: TGTGCCAGCAGCCGGGACAGGGGCCAGCCCCAGCATTTT; CDR3 protein: CASSRDRGQPQHF
J gene: TRBJ1-5; clone size: NA; D gene: NA; V gene: TRBV6-2/TRBV6-3; CDR3 DNA: TGTGCCAGCACCCCAGGGGACTCGAATCAGCCCCAGCATTTT; CDR3 protein: CASTPGDSNQPQHF
J gene: TRBJ1-1; clone size: many; D gene: NA; V gene: TRBV6-1; CDR3 DNA: TGTGCCAGCAGACCCGGAGGGGCTTGGAACACTGAAGCTTTCTTT; CDR3 protein: CASRPGGAWNTEAFF
J gene: TRBJ2-2; clone size: NA; D gene: NA; V gene: TRBV6-2/TRBV6-3; CDR3 DNA: TGTGCCAGCAGTCCGACAATCACCGGGGAGCTGTTTTTT; CDR3 protein: CASSPTITGELFF
J gene: TRBJ2-5; clone size: NA; D gene: NA; V gene: TRBV11-2; CDR3 DNA: TGTGCCAGCAGCTTAGCTAGCCAGACCCAGTACTTC; CDR3 protein: CASSLASQTQYF
J gene: TRBJ2-7; clone size: many; D gene: TRBD2; V gene: TRBV3-1; CDR3 DNA: TGTGCCAGCAGCCACGCGGGGGGTTCCTACGAGCAGTACTTC; CDR3 protein: CASSHAGGSYEQYF
J gene: TRBJ1-6; clone size: many; D gene: NA; V gene: TRBV5-1; CDR3 DNA: TGCGCCAGCAGCTTGACCTCGTCCTATAATTCACCCCTCCACTTT; CDR3 protein: CASSLTSSYNSPLHF
J gene: TRBJ2-3; clone size: many; D gene: NA; V gene: TRBV4-3; CDR3 DNA: TGCGCCAGCAGCCAAGTAGTTTCTTCTAGCACAGATACGCAGTATTTT; CDR3 protein: CASSQVVSSSTDTQYF
J gene: TRBJ2-2; clone size: many; D gene: TRBD2; V gene: TRBV20-1; CDR3 DNA: TGCAGTGCTAGATGGACTAGCGGGGGTAAAGGGGAGCTGTTTTTT; CDR3 protein: CSARWTSGGKGELFF
J gene: TRBJ2-5; clone size: few; D gene: NA; V gene: TRBV20-1; CDR3 DNA: TGCAGTGCTAGAGATTCTAGACGGGGTGGCCGAGGGGGAGAGACCCAGTACTTC; CDR3 protein: CSARDSRRGGRGGETQYF
J gene: TRBJ2-7; clone size: NA; D gene: NA; V gene: TRBV10-3; CDR3 DNA: TGTGCCATCGGGGTACGGGACAGCGGGGGTGAGCAGTACTTC; CDR3 protein: CAIGVRDSGGEQYF
J gene: TRBJ1-4; clone size: many; D gene: TRBD1; V gene: TRBV18; CDR3 DNA: TGTGCCAGCTCACGGACAGGAACTAATGAAAAACTGTTTTTT; CDR3 protein: CASSRTGTNEKLFF
J gene: TRBJ2-3; clone size: NA; D gene: NA; V gene: TRBV5-4; CDR3 DNA: TGTGCCAGCAGCTTGGCCAAGGGTAGGGGGAGAGATACGCAGTATTTT; CDR3 protein: CASSLAKGRGRDTQYF
J gene: TRBJ2-1; clone size: NA; D gene: TRBD1; V gene: TRBV28; CDR3 DNA: TGTGCCAGCAGTGACAGGGGATACCTCAATGAGCAGTTCTTC; CDR3 protein: CASSDRGYLNEQFF
J gene: TRBJ1-4; clone size: few; D gene: NA; V gene: TRBV19; CDR3 DNA: TGTGCCAGTAGTATATCCGACAGACTTAATGAAAAACTGTTTTTT; CDR3 protein: CASSISDRLNEKLFF
J gene: TRBJ2-4; clone size: many; D gene: NA; V gene: TRBV20-1; CDR3 DNA: TGCAGTGCCACAAGGACAGTAGCCAAAAACATTCAGTACTTC; CDR3 protein: CSATRTVAKNIQYF
J gene: TRBJ1-2; clone size: many; D gene: NA; V gene: TRBV11-2; CDR3 DNA: TGTGCCAGCAGCCGGGGCGAGGGCTATGGCTACACCTTC; CDR3 protein: CASSRGEGYGYTF
J gene: TRBJ2-1; clone size: NA; D gene: NA; V gene: TRBV7-9; CDR3 DNA: TGTGCCAGCAGCTTTTTGACAGGGGAGGGTGAGCAGTTCTTC; CDR3 protein: CASSFLTGEGEQFF
J gene: TRBJ2-7; clone size: many; D gene: TRBD1; V gene: TRBV27; CDR3 DNA: TGTGCCAGCGCCGGGACAGTTTCCTACGAGCAGTACTTC; CDR3 protein: CASAGTVSYEQYF
J gene: TRBJ1-5; clone size: few; D gene: TRBD1; V gene: TRBV27; CDR3 DNA: TGTGCCAGCAGTTTATCGAGGACAGGTATCAATCAGCCCCAGCATTTT; CDR3 protein: CASSLSRTGINQPQHF
J gene: TRBJ2-7; clone size: NA; D gene: NA; V gene: TRBV7-3; CDR3 DNA: TGTGCCAGCAGCCTTGCGGCGGGATACGAGCAGTACTTC; CDR3 protein: CASSLAAGYEQYF
J gene: TRBJ1-4; clone size: NA; D gene: TRBD1; V gene: TRBV7-2; CDR3 DNA: TGTGCCAGCAGGGCTAGGACAGGGGAACGAGAAAAACTGTTTTTT; CDR3 protein: CASRARTGEREKLFF
J gene: TRBJ1-6; clone size: few; D gene: NA; V gene: TRBV9; CDR3 DNA: TGTGCCAGCAGCGTTCAGACCTCTAGTTCACCCCTCCACTTT; CDR3 protein: CASSVQTSSSPLHF
J gene: TRBJ2-7; clone size: many; D gene: NA; V gene: TRBV11-1; CDR3 DNA: TGTGCCAGCAGCGGAGGGGACGGACGGAGGTACGAGCAGTACTTC; CDR3 protein: CASSGGDGRRYEQYF
J gene: TRBJ1-1; clone size: NA; D gene: NA; V gene: TRBV10-3; CDR3 DNA: TGTGCCATCAGTGAGGTTCCCCAAGGACAAGCTGCTGAAGCTTTCTTT; CDR3 protein: CAISEVPQGQAAEAFF
J gene: TRBJ2-5; clone size: few; D gene: NA; V gene: TRBV24-1; CDR3 DNA: TGTGCCACCAGTGATTTAGACAGGAACTTTCAAGAGACCCAGTACTTC; CDR3 protein: CATSDLDRNFQETQYF
J gene: TRBJ2-5; clone size: NA; D gene: TRBD1; V gene: TRBV6-1; CDR3 DNA: TGTGCCAGCAGAATGACAGGGGAGACCCAGTACTTC; CDR3 protein: CASRMTGETQYF
J gene: TRBJ2-7; clone size: many; D gene: NA; V gene: TRBV28; CDR3 DNA: TGTGCCAGCGATGGACCGGGCGTCACCTACGAGCAGTACTTC; CDR3 protein: CASDGPGVTYEQYF